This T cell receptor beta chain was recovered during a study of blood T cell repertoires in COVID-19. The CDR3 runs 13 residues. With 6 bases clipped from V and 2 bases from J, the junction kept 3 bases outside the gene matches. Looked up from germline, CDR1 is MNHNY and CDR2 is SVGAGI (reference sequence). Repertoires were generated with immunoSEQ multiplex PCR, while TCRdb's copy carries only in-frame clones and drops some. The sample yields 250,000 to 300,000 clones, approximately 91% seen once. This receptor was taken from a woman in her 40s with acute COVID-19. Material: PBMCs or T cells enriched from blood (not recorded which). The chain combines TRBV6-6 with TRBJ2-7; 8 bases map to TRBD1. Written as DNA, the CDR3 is TGTGCCAGCAGCCGGACAGGGCCCTACGAGCAGTACTTC. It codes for CASSRTGPYEQYF.